Following are 5 T cell receptor beta chains from one sample sequenced in a study of T cell changes during pregnancy in multiple sclerosis. The table came from immunoSEQ multiplex PCR; TCRdb's copy has only in-frame clones and leaves some out. The sample includes approximately 100,000 clones, approximately 89% seen only once; the top ten take about 3%. The specimen comprised peripheral blood, sampled after pregnancy. These receptor sequences come from a female donor with multiple sclerosis, enrolled in a pregnancy study.

This chain connects TRBV5-1 to TRBJ2-2; 7 bases fit TRBD1. Germline V gives CDR1 SGHRS, CDR2 YFSETQ. The J segment lost 7 bases and the V segment lost 0 bases, leaving 9 bases of the junction unmatched. This CDR3 spans 16 amino acids. CDR3 in DNA: TGCGCCAGCAGCTTGGGACAGGGCGGATCTATCGGGGAGCTGTTTTTT. Its protein is CASSLGQGGSIGELFF.

The chain employs TRBV7-8 and TRBJ1-2; unclear D gene. CDR3 length: 14 residues. The germline V and J ends were trimmed by 1 base and 0 bases, with 6 bases remaining between them. Germline CDR1 is SGHVS and CDR2 is FQNEAQ. CDR3 amino acids: CASSLGSANYGYTF. The CDR3 DNA is TGTGCCAGCAGCTTAGGGTCAGCTAACTATGGCTACACCTTC.

The J gene is TRBJ1-4, the V gene TRBV21-1; the D call in the table, TRBD1, was not verified against the DNA. TRBV21-1 is assigned pseudogene status. The CDR3 has 19 residues. CDR3 region: CASHKGHWDRDWLREKLFF. The CDR3 DNA reads as TGTGCCAGCCACAAGGGGCATTGGGACAGGGATTGGCTTCGGGAAAAACTGTTTTTT.

V usage is TRBV7-9 and J usage is TRBJ2-5; 7 bases are a match to TRBD2. The V segment lost 8 bases and the J segment 5 bases; nucleotides outside the gene matches: 8. The CDR3 loop spans 13 amino acids. Germline V gene data show CDR1 as SEHNR and CDR2 as FQNEAQ (reference sequence). CDR3 amino acids: CASDRGGRETQYF. In DNA, the CDR3 is TGTGCCAGCGATCGCGGGGGAAGGGAGACCCAGTACTTC.

V usage is TRBV5-8 and J usage is TRBJ1-2; no reliable D call. CDR1 SGHTS and CDR2 YDEGEE come from the germline V gene. The CDR3 sequence is 14 residues long. V gave up 0 bases and J gave up 4 bases, with 10 bases separating them. The CDR3 loop is CASSLDGLPYGYTF. In DNA, the CDR3 is TGTGCCAGCAGCTTGGATGGCCTTCCCTATGGCTACACCTTC.